This T cell receptor beta chain came from a study of shared clonotypes between healthy human individuals (dated by TCRdb to the early 2020s). For context, the study as a whole: The cohort comprised a couple of women and a few men aged 18 to 49 years. For each donor, CD4 naive and CD4 memory were each given three plates, CD8 naive was given two plates, and CD8 memory was given one plate. To estimate repertoire size and how much clonotypes are shared between individuals, the study performed deep sequencing of blood TCR repertoires from 4 to 6 healthy adults. Different laboratories and diverse techniques were used to prepare libraries and sequence TCR repertoires, to increase sequencing depth and limit assay-specific biases. Each donor's leukapheresis produced roughly between roughly 0.85 and 9.5 billion PBMCs. General study outcomes and caveats: Higher generation probabilities were observed for clonotypes shared by all four sorted-subset donors than for non-shared clonotypes. Naive subsets generally had larger estimated clonotype richness than memory subsets did. The small number of donors limited the genetic and exposure-history diversity represented. Even with the large sequencing depth, rarefaction of the sorted-subset datasets indicated that sequencing was incomplete. Pairwise subsampling indicated that sequencing depth was expected to affect the degree of clonotype sharing among donors. Sampling was restricted to blood, and TCR repertoires in tissues likely differ from the TCR repertoires found in blood. About 5% of naive CD4, 3.5% of naive CD8, roughly 2.5% of memory CD4, and 0.4% of memory CD8 clonotypes were shared across several donors.

Using the deep immunoSEQ assay, TCR CDR3 regions were amplified from genomic DNA by multiplex PCR. Extracted genomic DNA from each cell subset was spread evenly across all wells of several immunoSEQ 96-well plates, with each plate serving as a replicate. For sorted subsets, about 200 ng genomic DNA, equal to 30,000 to 35,000 T cell genomes, was loaded into each replicate PCR. Purified libraries were quantified with a Qubit 3.0 fluorometer, sized on a Bioanalyzer 2100, and re-quantified with the KAPA Library Quantification kit. Every immunoSEQ 96-well plate was sequenced on a dedicated single-read 150-cycle Illumina NextSeq 550 flow cell. As for how the authors treated the data: Because the immunoSEQ output held only junctional sequences and lacked quality scores, the filtering could not match the filtering applied to full-length reads. To assign V/J genes and CDR3, sequences were annotated against IMGT germline references using PyIR, a Python wrapper for IgBLAST v1.9. Reads were removed for weak V/J assignments (E-value above 1e-6), missing CDR3, stop codons, out-of-frame junctions, or ambiguous translated residues. V3J clonotypes were defined as sequences sharing the same inferred V gene, J gene, and CDR3 amino acid sequence. The percentage overlap between two repertoires was calculated by dividing the number of shared unique clonotypes by the size of the smaller repertoire. Richness of each repertoire was evaluated using RTK rarefaction, the Chao1 estimator, and Recon v2.1 estimates of unobserved clonotypes. Generation probabilities for all TCRbeta clonotypes obtained by the gDNA method from a handful of donors were computed using OLGA. The source is immuneACCESS, and TCRdb retained only in-frame sequences with V and J called. Part of the clones is not carried over; for the studies checked, unresolved V genes explain less than half of this, and the remainder is unexplained. V, J and clone size derive from that table, while D and trimming were established from the DNA sequence. The sample yields 1,400,000 or so clones; about 98.5% were counted once. Of the sample, 0.36% falls within the top ten clones.

Note on this clone: The specificity of this receptor is unknown. No quality values exist for individual bases; no much larger clone is one base distant.

The donors were healthy, HIV-negative adults who had no recently reported acute infections or vaccinations. All donors were Caucasian adults living in Nashville, Tennessee, USA. CD4+ T cells were enriched through magnetic negative selection, after which naive cells were positively selected on CD45RA and the remaining negative fraction served as the memory subset. After blood collection by leukapheresis, PBMCs were isolated using Ficoll-Histopaque density gradient centrifugation and then cryopreserved in the vapor phase of liquid nitrogen. Purity and quantity of every magnetically sorted T cell population were checked by analytical flow cytometry. From each sorted fraction, genomic DNA was isolated and quantified by UV absorbance on a Nanodrop 2000c. The CDR3 numbers 16 residues from cysteine through phenylalanine. The DNA shown is the 48-base CDR3, in frame from base 1. The germline V gene gives CDR1 as SGHRS and CDR2 as YFSETQ. V sheds 7 bases and J sheds 0 bases, leaving 19 bases between their ends.

The source of this sequence is a man aged 25-45 years in good health. The V and J segments used are TRBV5-1 and TRBJ2-5, with the D gene possibly TRBD1 or TRBD2, each one fitting 5 bases. Sequenced sample: naive CD4+ T cells sorted from blood. This specimen's cell subset or site label, per the study, means: CD45RA+ positively selected. The CDR3 loop reads CASGSRLGVYQETQYF. DNA sequence: TGCGCCAGCGGGTCTCGGTTGGGGGTCTACCAAGAGACCCAGTACTTC.